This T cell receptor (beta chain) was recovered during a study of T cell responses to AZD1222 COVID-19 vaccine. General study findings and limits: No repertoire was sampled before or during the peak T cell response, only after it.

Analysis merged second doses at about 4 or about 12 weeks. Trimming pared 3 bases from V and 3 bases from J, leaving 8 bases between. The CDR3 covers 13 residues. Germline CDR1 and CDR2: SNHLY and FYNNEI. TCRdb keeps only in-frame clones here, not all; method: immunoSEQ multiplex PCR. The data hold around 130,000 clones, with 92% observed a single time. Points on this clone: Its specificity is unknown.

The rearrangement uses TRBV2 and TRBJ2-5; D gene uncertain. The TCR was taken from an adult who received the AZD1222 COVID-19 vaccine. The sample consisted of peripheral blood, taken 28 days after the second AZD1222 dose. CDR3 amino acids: CASSERIEETQYF. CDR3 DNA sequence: TGTGCCAGCAGTGAGAGGATTGAAGAGACCCAGTACTTC. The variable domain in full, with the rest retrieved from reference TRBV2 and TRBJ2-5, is EPEVTQTPSHQVTQMGQEVILRCVPISNHLYFYWYRQILGQKVEFLVSFYNNEISEKSEIFDDQFSVERPDGSNFTLKIRSTKLEDSAMYFCASSERIEETQYFGPGTRLLVL.